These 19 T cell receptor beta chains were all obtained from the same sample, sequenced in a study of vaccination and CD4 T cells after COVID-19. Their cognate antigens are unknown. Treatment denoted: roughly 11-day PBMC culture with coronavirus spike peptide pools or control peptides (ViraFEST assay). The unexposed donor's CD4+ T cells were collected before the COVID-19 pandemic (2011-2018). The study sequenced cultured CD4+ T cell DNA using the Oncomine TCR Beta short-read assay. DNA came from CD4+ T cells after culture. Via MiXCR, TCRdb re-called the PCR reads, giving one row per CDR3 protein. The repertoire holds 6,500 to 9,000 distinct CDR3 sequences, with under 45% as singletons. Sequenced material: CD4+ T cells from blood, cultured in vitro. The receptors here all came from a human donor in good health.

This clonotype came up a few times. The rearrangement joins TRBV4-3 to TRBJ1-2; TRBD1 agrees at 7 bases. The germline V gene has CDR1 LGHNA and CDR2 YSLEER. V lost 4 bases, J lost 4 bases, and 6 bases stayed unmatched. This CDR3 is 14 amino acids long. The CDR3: CASSLGQVSYGYTF. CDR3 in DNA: TGCGCCAGCAGCCTAGGACAGGTCTCCTATGGCTACACCTTC.

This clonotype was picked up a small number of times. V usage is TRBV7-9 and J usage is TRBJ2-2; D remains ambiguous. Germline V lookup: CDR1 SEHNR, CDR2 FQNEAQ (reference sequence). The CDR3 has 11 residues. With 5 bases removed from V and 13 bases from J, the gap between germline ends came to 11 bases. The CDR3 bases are TGTGCCAGCAGCCCCCCGGTGGGGCTGTTTTTT. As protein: CASSPPVGLFF.

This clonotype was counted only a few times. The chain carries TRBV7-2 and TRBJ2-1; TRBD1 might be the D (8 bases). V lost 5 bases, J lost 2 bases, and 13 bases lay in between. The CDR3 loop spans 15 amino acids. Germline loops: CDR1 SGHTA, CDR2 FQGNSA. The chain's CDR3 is CASSRTGRAYNEQFF. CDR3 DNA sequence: TGTGCCAGCAGCAGGACAGGGAGGGCCTACAATGAGCAGTTCTTC. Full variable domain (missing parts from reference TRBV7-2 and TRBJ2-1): GAGVSQSPSNKVTEKGKDVELRCDPISGHTALYWYRQSLGQGLEFLIYFQGNSAPDKSGLPSDRFSAERTGGSVSTLTIQRTQQEDSAVYLCASSRTGRAYNEQFFGPGTRLTVL.

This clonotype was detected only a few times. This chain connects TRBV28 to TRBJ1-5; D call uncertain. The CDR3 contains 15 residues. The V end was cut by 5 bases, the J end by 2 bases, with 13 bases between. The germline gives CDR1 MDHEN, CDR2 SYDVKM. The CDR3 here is CASSLHGPGNQPQHF. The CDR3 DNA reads TGTGCCAGCAGTCTTCATGGACCCGGCAATCAGCCCCAGCATTTT.

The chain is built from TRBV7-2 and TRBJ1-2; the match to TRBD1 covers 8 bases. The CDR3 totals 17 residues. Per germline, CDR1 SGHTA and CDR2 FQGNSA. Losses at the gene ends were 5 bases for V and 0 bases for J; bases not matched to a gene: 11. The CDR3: CASSRRRTGPPNYGYTF. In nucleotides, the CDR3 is TGTGCCAGCAGCCGCCGCAGGACAGGGCCCCCTAACTATGGCTACACCTTC.

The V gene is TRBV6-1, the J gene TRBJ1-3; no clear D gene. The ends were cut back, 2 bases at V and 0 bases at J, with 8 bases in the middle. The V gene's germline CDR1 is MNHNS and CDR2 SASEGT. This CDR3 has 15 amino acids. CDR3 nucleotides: TGTGCCAGCAGTGAAAACGCAGGCTCTGGAAACACCATATATTTT. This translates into CASSENAGSGNTIYF.

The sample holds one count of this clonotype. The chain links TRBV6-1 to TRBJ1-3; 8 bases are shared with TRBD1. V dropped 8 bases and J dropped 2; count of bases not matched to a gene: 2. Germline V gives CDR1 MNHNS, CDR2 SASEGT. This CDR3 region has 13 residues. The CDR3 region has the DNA TGTGCCAGCGGACAGGGTACTGGAAACACCATATATTTT. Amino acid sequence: CASGQGTGNTIYF.

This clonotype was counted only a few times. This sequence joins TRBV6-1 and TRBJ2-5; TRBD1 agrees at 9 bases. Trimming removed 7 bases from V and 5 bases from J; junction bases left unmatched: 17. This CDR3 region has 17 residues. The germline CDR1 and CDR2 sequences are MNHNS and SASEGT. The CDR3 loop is CASTTPGSGTGRETQYF. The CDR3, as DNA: TGTGCCAGCACCACTCCGGGGTCCGGGACAGGGAGGGAGACCCAGTACTTC.

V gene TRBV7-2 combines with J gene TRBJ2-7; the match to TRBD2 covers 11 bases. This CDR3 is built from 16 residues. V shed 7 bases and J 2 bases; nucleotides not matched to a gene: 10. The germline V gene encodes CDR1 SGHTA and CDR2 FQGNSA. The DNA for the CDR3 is TGTGCCAGCACCCAAGCCCTAGCGGGAGGTGCCTACGAGCAGTACTTC. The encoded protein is CASTQALAGGAYEQYF.

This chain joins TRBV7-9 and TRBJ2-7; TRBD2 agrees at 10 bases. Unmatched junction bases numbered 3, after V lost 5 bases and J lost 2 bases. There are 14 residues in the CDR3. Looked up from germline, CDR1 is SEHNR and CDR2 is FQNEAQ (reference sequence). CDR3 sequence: CASSESGRAYEQYF. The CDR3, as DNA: TGTGCCAGCAGCGAAAGCGGGAGGGCCTACGAGCAGTACTTC.

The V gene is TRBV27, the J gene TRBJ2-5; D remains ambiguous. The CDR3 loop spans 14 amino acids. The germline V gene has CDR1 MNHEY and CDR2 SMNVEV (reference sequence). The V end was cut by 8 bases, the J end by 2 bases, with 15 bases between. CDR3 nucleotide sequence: TGTGCCAGCTCTCGGCGGCAGAATCAAGAGACCCAGTACTTC. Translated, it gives CASSRRQNQETQYF.

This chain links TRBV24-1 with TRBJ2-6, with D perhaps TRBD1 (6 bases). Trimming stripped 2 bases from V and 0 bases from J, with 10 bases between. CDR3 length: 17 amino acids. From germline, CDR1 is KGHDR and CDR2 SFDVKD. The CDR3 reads CATSDSARGSGANVLTF. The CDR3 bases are TGTGCCACCAGTGATTCGGCCAGGGGCTCTGGGGCCAACGTCCTGACTTTC.

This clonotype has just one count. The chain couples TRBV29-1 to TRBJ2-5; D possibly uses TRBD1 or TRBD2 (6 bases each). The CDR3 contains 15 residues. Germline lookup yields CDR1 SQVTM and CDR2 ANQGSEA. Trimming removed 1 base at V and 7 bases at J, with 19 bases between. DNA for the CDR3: TGCAGCGTTGAAGTAGTAGGAGGGAAGGGGGTGACCCAGTACTTC. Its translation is CSVEVVGGKGVTQYF. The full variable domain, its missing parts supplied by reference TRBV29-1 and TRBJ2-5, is SAVISQKPSRDICQRGTSLTIQCQVDSQVTMMFWYRQQPGQSLTLIATANQGSEATYESGFVIDKFPISRPNLTFSTLTVSNMSPEDSSIYLCSVEVVGGKGVTQYFGPGTRLLVL.

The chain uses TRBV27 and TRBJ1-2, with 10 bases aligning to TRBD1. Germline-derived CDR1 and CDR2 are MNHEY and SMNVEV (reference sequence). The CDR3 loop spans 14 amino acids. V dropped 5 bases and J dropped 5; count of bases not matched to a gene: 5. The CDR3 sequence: CASSPGTGAYGYTF. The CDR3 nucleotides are TGTGCCAGCAGTCCCGGGACAGGGGCGTATGGCTACACCTTC.

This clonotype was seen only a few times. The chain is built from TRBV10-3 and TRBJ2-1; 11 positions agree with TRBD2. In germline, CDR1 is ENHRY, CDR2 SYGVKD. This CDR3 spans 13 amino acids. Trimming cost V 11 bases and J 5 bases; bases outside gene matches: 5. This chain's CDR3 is CAVGTSGHNEQFF. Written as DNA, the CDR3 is TGTGCCGTTGGGACTAGCGGACACAATGAGCAGTTCTTC.

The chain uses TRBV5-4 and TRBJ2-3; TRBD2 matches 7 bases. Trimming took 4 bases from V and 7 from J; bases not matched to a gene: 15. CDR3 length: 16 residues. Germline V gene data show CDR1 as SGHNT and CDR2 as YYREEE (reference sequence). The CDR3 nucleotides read TGTGCCAGCAGCCCGCGGGGAGGGAGGGCCCAAAATACGCAGTATTTT. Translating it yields CASSPRGGRAQNTQYF.

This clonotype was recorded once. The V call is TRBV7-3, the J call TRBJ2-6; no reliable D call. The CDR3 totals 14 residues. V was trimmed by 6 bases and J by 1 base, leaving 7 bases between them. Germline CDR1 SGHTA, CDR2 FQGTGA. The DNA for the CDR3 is TGTGCCAGCAGTCAGATATCTGGGGCCAACGTCCTGACTTTC. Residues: CASSQISGANVLTF.

CDR3 sequence (DNA): TGTGCCACCAGCAGGGGGAGCTCCTATAATTCACCCCTCCACTTT. Translated: CATSRGSSYNSPLHF. The V gene is TRBV15, the J gene TRBJ1-6; D is unresolved. Between the trimmed V and J ends, which lost 3 bases and 0 bases, there was a span of 6 bases. CDR1 is LNHNV and CDR2 is YYDKDF in the germline V gene (reference sequence). This CDR3 is 15 amino acids long.

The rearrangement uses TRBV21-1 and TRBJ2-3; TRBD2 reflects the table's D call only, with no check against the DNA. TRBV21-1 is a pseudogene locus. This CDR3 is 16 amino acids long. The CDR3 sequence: CASSKVQADPTDTQYF. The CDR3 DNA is TGTGCCAGCAGCAAAGTGCAAGCGGACCCCACAGATACGCAGTATTTT.